The clone carrying this TCR beta chain was counted a few times. Its antigen is unidentified. V lost 2 bases, J lost 2 bases, and 4 bases stayed unmatched. Per the germline V gene, CDR1 is SGDLS and CDR2 is YYNGEE. The CDR3 loop spans 15 amino acids. Synthesis of cDNA used 5'RACE (with 10-nucleotide random UMIs). TCRdb recomputed calls from the 5' RACE reads with MiXCR, one row per CDR3 protein. In the table there are 65,000 to 95,000 distinct CDR3 sequences, about 5% of which are singletons. The data were taken from a study of neurological immune-mediated disorders. Sample time point: longitudinal time-point 2. The unsorted libraries were generated from a total of 2 million PBMCs, which had been stored in RNAlater at -80 C. Study-level results: The study found no CDR3 amino acid sequences shared by expanded clones across subjects, suggesting private repertoires in all groups. HTLV-1-associated myelopathy showed the most TCR clonal expansion; multiple sclerosis the least, below healthy controls.

The origin of this receptor is a woman aged 55-70 years with multiple sclerosis. The sequenced sample was PBMCs. The rearrangement joins TRBV9 to TRBJ1-1; 9 bases are a match to TRBD1. The CDR3 here is CASSVLGQGNTEAFF. DNA of the CDR3: TGTGCCAGCAGCGTTTTGGGACAGGGAAACACTGAAGCTTTCTTT.